This TCR beta chain was retrieved from a study of blood T cells in healthy people across ages (dated by TCRdb to about 2015). With regard to the full study: In model experiments, roughly one uniquely barcoded TCR beta cDNA molecule per two T cells was captured by template switching. Four age groups were formed from the donors: young (average approximately 15 years), middle-aged (approximately 42), aged (62) and long-lived (around 82). Age-related changes in TCR beta repertoire diversity were measured in the study by deep sequencing normalized with unique cDNA molecular identifiers. The study analyzed two additional independent replicas of 1 million unique cDNA reads from the same blood draw for two donors, one aged 18 to 29 and one aged 80 or older. To avoid experimental bias, donors of different ages were distributed randomly across sequencing lanes.

The donors were under 40 Caucasian individuals from Russia, aged roughly 6 to 90 years, who were systemically healthy. Approximately 10 milliliters of peripheral blood were collected from each donor into EDTA-treated Vacutainer tubes. PBMCs were isolated by Ficoll-Paque density-gradient centrifugation, with at least 6 million obtained per sample. Total RNA, at least 6 micrograms per sample, was extracted from PBMCs with Trizol reagent. The percentages of naive CD45RAhigh/CD27high T cells were determined by flow cytometry on a PBMC aliquot from every donor. Including the terminal cysteine and phenylalanine, the CDR3 comprises 14 residues. Kept here is only the CDR3 DNA, which spans 42 bases and is read in frame from base 1. V is shortened by 2 bases, J by 6 bases, and the region joining them spans 13 bases. CDR1 and CDR2, per the germline V gene, are MNHEY and SVGAGI. Summary of the overall study and its limitations: Compared with the aged group, the long-lived group had more naive CD4+ T cells, fewer expanded clones and increased TCR diversity, a pattern suggesting age selection. The CMV infection status of donors was not known, potentially confounding age-related changes in expanded clonotypes. Observed TCR beta diversity correlated strongly with the percentage of naive T cells measured by flow cytometry. Observed TCR beta diversity per million T cells fell roughly linearly with age, and a significant reduction was already apparent by age around 40. Because profiling used bulk unsorted PBMCs, naive and antigen-experienced compartments could not be compared conclusively. Estimates of total diversity from one million sequenced T cells were regarded as lower bounds and underestimates.

Concerning this clonotype itself: No antigen is known for it. Nothing much larger sits one base from this clone, and base qualities are not available.

The library was built by means of 5' RACE. A second PCR of roughly 7 to 12 cycles was run with a J-beta primer mix and a sample-barcoded 5' primer. A template-switch 5' adaptor carrying 12 random nucleotides introduced a unique molecular identifier onto each TCR beta cDNA molecule. At least 2.5 million CDR3-containing paired-end reads were obtained from each sample. The Mint cDNA synthesis kit, primed by a TRBC-specific oligonucleotide, was used to synthesize first-strand cDNA from all RNA. Following uracil-DNA glycosylase treatment, all cDNA underwent a first 18-cycle PCR with the universal primers M1SS and BC2_uni_R. Under the source paper's analysis protocol: For normalization, 1 million high-quality reads were randomly selected from each sample, with every read carrying a distinct molecular identifier. Reads with shared molecular identifiers were discarded instead of being binned into consensus sequences. MiTCR, with a Q25 quality threshold and the strictest error-elimination algorithm, was used for CDR3 identification, clonotype clustering and error correction. Lower-bound total TCR beta diversity was estimated with a nonparametric unseen species model using Euler transformation. TCRdb itself trimmed the public reads at Q25 with fastp, ran MiXCR and retained productive beta chains. CDR3 protein sequences are deduplicated, and each keeps its most common genes and DNA. The authors' filters were not applied to this entry. The sample table holds around 2 million distinct CDR3 sequences, of which approximately 39% were seen once. The top ten clonotypes cover more than 20% of the sample.

Sequencing was performed on blood. This TCR was sampled from a human donor in good health. This receptor chain uses TRBV6-5 and TRBJ2-5, with TRBD1 as a weak D call on 5 bases. The nucleotide sequence is given as TGTGCCAGCAGTTACCTGGGGCAGGGAAAGACCCAGTACTTC. This yields the protein CASSYLGQGKTQYF.